These T cell receptor beta chains were read from a single sample in a study of graft-versus-host responses after intestinal transplantation. Which antigens these TCRs recognize remains unknown. Some clones are missing from TCRdb's copy, which holds only in-frame ones; the method was immunoSEQ multiplex PCR. The data contain 81,000 or so clones, approximately 95% of them singletons. The source was unstimulated CD8+ T cells sorted from spleen or lymph node cells, collected before transplant. These receptors all come from a human donor who was the organ donor for an intestinal transplant. Both conserved end residues are trimmed from each CDR3. Each record gives: CDR3 protein, J gene, V gene.

CDR3aa: ASSQYRGRVSNQPQH
j_gene: TRBJ1-5
v_gene: TRBV23-1

CDR3aa: ASSAQGLTDTQY
j_gene: TRBJ2-3
v_gene: TRBV7-9

CDR3aa: ASSLVPGGPGYEQY
j_gene: TRBJ2-7
v_gene: TRBV7-2

CDR3aa: ASSEGQAYSGANVLT
j_gene: TRBJ2-6
v_gene: TRBV2

CDR3aa: SVEGTGGGLKETQY
j_gene: TRBJ2-5
v_gene: TRBV29-1

CDR3aa: ASSPSVPHGNEQF
j_gene: TRBJ2-1
v_gene: TRBV7-6

CDR3aa: ATLAFYEQY
j_gene: TRBJ2-7
v_gene: TRBV6-6

CDR3aa: ASSSPGLPYEQY
j_gene: TRBJ2-7
v_gene: TRBV7-2

CDR3aa: ASSSTGTSYYNEQF
j_gene: TRBJ2-1
v_gene: TRBV11-1

CDR3aa: ASSLKAGVLSTQY
j_gene: TRBJ2-5
v_gene: TRBV11-2

CDR3aa: ASSQDPGPGLAAFYEQY
j_gene: TRBJ2-7
v_gene: TRBV4-2

CDR3aa: ASGWSGYNEQF
j_gene: TRBJ2-1
v_gene: TRBV19

CDR3aa: ASSPLFGRSGENIQY
j_gene: TRBJ2-4
v_gene: TRBV4-3

CDR3aa: ASSEYRGRENEQY
j_gene: TRBJ2-7
v_gene: TRBV6-4

CDR3aa: ASSPRLAGELYSTDTQY
j_gene: TRBJ2-3
v_gene: TRBV7-9

CDR3aa: AAGEKLF
j_gene: TRBJ1-4
v_gene: TRBV27

CDR3aa: ASSLTGGSVEQY
j_gene: TRBJ2-7
v_gene: TRBV27

CDR3aa: ASRGLAGGADTQY
j_gene: TRBJ2-3
v_gene: TRBV6-5

CDR3aa: ASSILAGELELF
j_gene: TRBJ2-2
v_gene: TRBV19

CDR3aa: ASSAPGLGGSEQY
j_gene: TRBJ2-7
v_gene: TRBV7-9

CDR3aa: ASSSLGGKETQY
j_gene: TRBJ2-5
v_gene: TRBV6-5

CDR3aa: ASSSSGDSPLH
j_gene: TRBJ1-6
v_gene: TRBV7-6

CDR3aa: ASSTTPAHTQY
j_gene: TRBJ2-3
v_gene: TRBV6-5